Listed below are T cell receptor beta chains from one sample, sequenced in a study of T cell repertoires in cytomegalovirus infection. One entry per CDR3 protein results from TCRdb running MiXCR on the reads. The data hold hundreds of thousands of distinct CDR3 sequences, with around 35% observed a single time. For these TCRs, the target antigens are not known. The material sequenced was cultured PBMCs, taken from culture after CMV antigen stimulation. The receptor set was obtained from a human donor in good health (CMV status not recorded). Some clones in this sample may be carry-over from other donors' samples. Each CDR3 is given with its conserved first and last residue. Fields, in order: clone size, D gene, J gene, V gene, CDR3 protein, CDR3 DNA. A D gene is named only where the DNA matches it firmly. A row's size may be missing; if present it is once, few, many or a size class.

size: -
D: -
J: TRBJ1-5
V: TRBV20-1
CDR3: CSARDGVSSSNQPQHF
DNA: TGCAGTGCTAGGGACGGGGTCAGTTCGAGCAATCAGCCCCAGCATTTT

size: -
D: TRBD1
J: TRBJ2-5
V: TRBV7-9
CDR3: CASSPDRGPSQETQYF
DNA: TGTGCCAGCAGTCCCGACAGGGGGCCTAGCCAAGAGACCCAGTACTTC

size: few
D: TRBD1
J: TRBJ2-2
V: TRBV6-1
CDR3: CASSEVTGAGELFF
DNA: TGTGCCAGCAGTGAAGTCACAGGGGCCGGGGAGCTGTTTTTT

size: -
D: TRBD2
J: TRBJ2-2
V: TRBV20-1
CDR3: CSARDIRAGDTGELFF
DNA: TGCAGTGCTAGAGATATTAGAGCGGGAGACACCGGGGAGCTGTTTTTT

size: few
D: TRBD2
J: TRBJ2-1
V: TRBV12-3/TRBV12-4
CDR3: CASSLLAGSTPDEQFF
DNA: TGTGCCAGCAGTCTCTTAGCGGGGAGTACCCCAGACGAGCAGTTCTTC

size: -
D: -
J: TRBJ2-7
V: TRBV7-9
CDR3: CASSFDGYEQYF
DNA: TGTGCCAGCAGCTTCGACGGCTACGAGCAGTACTTC

size: few
D: -
J: TRBJ2-3
V: TRBV6-1
CDR3: CASSRVPDTQYF
DNA: TGTGCCAGCAGCAGAGTACCAGATACGCAGTATTTT

size: -
D: -
J: TRBJ2-3
V: TRBV27
CDR3: CASSLSMVGVGTDTQYF
DNA: TGTGCCAGCAGTTTATCGATGGTGGGAGTGGGCACAGATACGCAGTATTTT

size: -
D: -
J: TRBJ2-5
V: TRBV12-3/TRBV12-4
CDR3: CASSFMLRETQYF
DNA: TGTGCCAGCAGTTTTATGCTCAGAGAGACCCAGTACTTC

size: few
D: TRBD1
J: TRBJ2-7
V: TRBV7-6
CDR3: CASSKWDRVNEQYF
DNA: TGTGCCAGCAGCAAATGGGACAGGGTAAACGAGCAGTACTTC

size: few
D: -
J: TRBJ1-1
V: TRBV19
CDR3: CASSTPGWDTEAFF
DNA: TGTGCCAGTAGCACCCCCGGATGGGACACTGAAGCTTTCTTT

size: -
D: -
J: TRBJ1-1
V: TRBV6-2/TRBV6-3
CDR3: CASTIAGKESEAFF
DNA: TGTGCCAGCACCATCGCAGGGAAGGAGTCTGAAGCTTTCTTT

size: -
D: -
J: TRBJ1-1
V: TRBV30
CDR3: CAWSVQGNTEAFF
DNA: TGTGCCTGGAGTGTACAGGGGAACACTGAAGCTTTCTTT

size: once
D: TRBD1
J: TRBJ1-6
V: TRBV5-1
CDR3: CASSRGQETNSPLHF
DNA: TGCGCCAGCAGCAGAGGACAGGAAACAAATTCACCCCTCCACTTT

size: many
D: -
J: TRBJ2-5
V: TRBV7-6
CDR3: CASSPFLGGQETQYF
DNA: TGTGCCAGCAGCCCCTTTTTGGGAGGTCAAGAGACCCAGTACTTC

size: many
D: -
J: TRBJ2-5
V: TRBV7-2
CDR3: CASSLVSEETQYF
DNA: TGTGCCAGCAGCTTAGTGTCTGAGGAGACCCAGTACTTC

size: many
D: TRBD2
J: TRBJ2-3
V: TRBV7-2
CDR3: CASSPPAGGTDTQYF
DNA: TGTGCCAGCAGCCCGCCAGCGGGAGGGACAGATACGCAGTATTTT

size: -
D: -
J: TRBJ2-7
V: TRBV20-1
CDR3: CSARGVTSYEQYF
DNA: TGCAGTGCTAGGGGAGTGACATCCTACGAGCAGTACTTC

size: -
D: TRBD2
J: TRBJ2-3
V: TRBV7-2
CDR3: CASSFMGASGSDTQYF
DNA: TGTGCCAGCAGCTTCATGGGGGCTAGCGGGAGCGATACGCAGTATTTT

size: -
D: -
J: TRBJ2-1
V: TRBV4-3
CDR3: CASSHQTGPLFNEQFF
DNA: TGCGCCAGCAGCCACCAGACCGGGCCTCTTTTCAATGAGCAGTTCTTC

size: -
D: -
J: TRBJ2-7
V: TRBV10-3
CDR3: CAIRTDGGSYEQYF
DNA: TGTGCCATCAGAACGGACGGGGGCTCCTACGAGCAGTACTTC

size: -
D: -
J: TRBJ2-1
V: TRBV12-3/TRBV12-4
CDR3: CASSLRGHPYNEQFF
DNA: TGTGCCAGCAGTTTGAGGGGTCACCCCTACAATGAGCAGTTCTTC

size: few
D: TRBD2
J: TRBJ2-7
V: TRBV5-4
CDR3: CASSSGRIAGEDEQYF
DNA: TGTGCCAGCAGCTCGGGAAGGATAGCGGGAGAGGACGAGCAGTACTTC

size: -
D: -
J: TRBJ2-7
V: TRBV7-2
CDR3: CASSLTLGEQYF
DNA: TGTGCCAGCAGCTTAACGCTCGGCGAGCAGTACTTC

size: -
D: TRBD2
J: TRBJ2-7
V: TRBV7-8
CDR3: CASSLPSGGNLSPYEQYF
DNA: TGTGCCAGCAGCTTACCTAGCGGGGGTAATCTTAGCCCCTACGAGCAGTACTTC

size: -
D: -
J: TRBJ1-1
V: TRBV6-6
CDR3: CASSWTAHTEAFF
DNA: TGTGCCAGCAGCTGGACAGCGCACACTGAAGCTTTCTTT

size: -
D: TRBD2
J: TRBJ2-1
V: TRBV11-2
CDR3: CASSHGTSGRNEQFF
DNA: TGTGCCAGCAGCCACGGGACTAGCGGCCGGAATGAGCAGTTCTTC

size: -
D: -
J: TRBJ2-3
V: TRBV20-1
CDR3: CSARGANTDTQYF
DNA: TGCAGTGCTAGAGGGGCTAACACAGATACGCAGTATTTT

size: -
D: TRBD2
J: TRBJ2-7
V: TRBV4-1
CDR3: CASSQDRSGRNSYEQYF
DNA: TGCGCCAGCAGCCAAGACCGTAGCGGGAGGAACTCCTACGAGCAGTACTTC

size: -
D: TRBD2
J: TRBJ2-7
V: TRBV2
CDR3: CASSRSLGGTYEQYF
DNA: TGTGCCAGCAGCCGTTCGCTCGGGGGGACCTACGAGCAGTACTTC

size: -
D: -
J: TRBJ2-7
V: TRBV30
CDR3: CAWAGDYEQYF
DNA: TGTGCCTGGGCCGGGGACTACGAGCAGTACTTC

size: -
D: -
J: TRBJ1-2
V: TRBV20-1
CDR3: CSASYKAYTF
DNA: TGCAGTGCTAGTTACAAGGCCTACACCTTC

size: -
D: -
J: TRBJ2-1
V: TRBV12-3/TRBV12-4
CDR3: CASSLKSGKWVF
DNA: TGTGCCAGCAGTTTAAAATCGGGGAAATGGGTCTTC

size: -
D: TRBD1
J: TRBJ1-2
V: TRBV19
CDR3: CASSTRTGWNGYTF
DNA: TGTGCCAGTAGTACCCGGACAGGGTGGAATGGCTACACCTTC

size: -
D: -
J: TRBJ1-2
V: TRBV11-2
CDR3: CASSLVTRANYGYTF
DNA: TGTGCCAGCAGCTTAGTGACGCGAGCTAACTATGGCTACACCTTC